Below, 25 T cell receptor beta chains from the same sample are listed, as sequenced in a study of T cells in Graves' hyperthyroidism and ophthalmopathy (dated by TCRdb to about 2019). The library came from multiplex PCR. The sequencer listed for this sample is Illumina HiSeq 2000. Amplification of TCR beta CDR3 regions was carried out from RNA transcripts. For the first round of RT-PCR on the TCR CDR3, the HTBI primer set was used together with the Qiagen OneStep RT-PCR kit. TCRdb reprocessing: public reads trimmed at Q25 with fastp, clones called with MiXCR, in-frame beta chains kept. Every entry covers one CDR3 protein and lists the most common genes and DNA from its rows. The sample profile shows hundreds of thousands of distinct CDR3 sequences; approximately 15% of them were found once. The ten largest clones add up to around 7% of the sample. Sequenced input: blood. The receptors here all came from a woman under 30 with Graves' hyperthyroidism.

As concerns this clonotype: An end of the junction does not agree with germline; a read error may underlie this. This rearrangement joins TRBV14 to TRBJ1-4; D gene ambiguous. Germline V gene lookup returns CDR1 SGHDN and CDR2 FVKESK. CDR3 length equals 17 residues. Written as DNA, the CDR3 is TGTGCCAGCAGCCAAGGGATGGCCGGTCGGGCTAATGAACAACTGTTTTTT. It encodes CASSQGMAGRANEQLFF.

This clonotype has more than one count but fewer than ten. The V gene is TRBV15, the J gene TRBJ2-7; 9 bases agree with TRBD1. The J segment lost 3 bases and the V segment lost 4 bases, leaving 7 bases of the junction unmatched. Germline CDR1 LNHNV, CDR2 YYDKDF (reference sequence). The CDR3 consists of 15 residues. CDR3 amino acids: CATSNRGRDRYEQYF. CDR3 in DNA: TGTGCCACCAGCAACAGGGGGCGCGACCGCTACGAGCAGTACTTC.

In its sample, this clonotype was seen many times. The CDR3 DNA sequence: TGCAGTGCTAGAAGGGGCGGATCCCAAGAGACCCAGTACTTC. It is translated as CSARRGGSQETQYF. The gene calls are TRBV20-1 and TRBJ2-5; tentative D call: TRBD1 (5 bases). The germline CDR1 and CDR2 sequences are DFQATT and SNEGSKA (reference sequence). Trimming removed 2 bases at V and 1 base at J, with 11 bases between. This CDR3 comprises 14 residues.

This chain uses TRBV10-3 with TRBJ2-7, with D possibly being TRBD1 (5 bases). In germline, CDR1 is ENHRY, CDR2 SYGVKD. This CDR3 spans 14 amino acids. The V and J ends lost 2 bases and 5 bases respectively, with 13 bases between them. CDR3 nucleotides: TGTGCCATCAGTGAGGCAGGGAAGCACCACGAGCAGTACTTC. Protein product: CAISEAGKHHEQYF.

This clonotype was picked up many times. The V gene is TRBV24-1, the J gene TRBJ2-5, with 8 bases fitting TRBD2. The V gene end was trimmed by 3 bases and the J gene end by 1 base; junction bases not matched to a gene: 3. CDR1 is KGHDR and CDR2 is SFDVKD in the germline V gene. The CDR3 covers 15 residues. The CDR3 reads CATSDTAGGQETQYF. The CDR3 region has the DNA TGTGCCACCAGTGATACCGCGGGGGGCCAAGAGACCCAGTACTTC.

Many counts were recorded for this clonotype. The chain uses TRBV5-1 and TRBJ2-7; D is perhaps TRBD1 or TRBD2 (5 bases each). The CDR3 has 15 amino acids. V was pared by 3 bases and J by 0 bases, with 13 bases between. CDR1 is SGHRS, CDR2 YFSETQ, per germline. CDR3 sequence reads: CASSSPGRDSYEQYF. The CDR3 nucleotides read TGCGCCAGCAGCTCTCCGGGACGGGACTCCTACGAGCAGTACTTC.

This chain joins TRBV5-1 and TRBJ2-5, with 7 bases matching TRBD2. The germline CDR1 and CDR2 sequences are SGHRS and YFSETQ. V lost 1 base and J lost 5; bases outside the gene matches: 8. This CDR3 contains 15 residues. DNA of the CDR3: TGCGCCAGCAGCTTGTCCCTAGCGGTGGCTGAGACCCAGTACTTC. Translated: CASSLSLAVAETQYF. Complete variable domain (other parts from reference TRBV5-1 and TRBJ2-5): KAGVTQTPRYLIKTRGQQVTLSCSPISGHRSVSWYQQTPGQGLQFLFEYFSETQRNKGNFPGRFSGRQFSNSRSEMNVSTLELGDSALYLCASSLSLAVAETQYFGPGTRLLVL.

A remark on this clonotype: The junction differs from germline at one of its ends, possibly a read error. This sequence joins TRBV7-3 and TRBJ2-7; D gene ambiguous. The CDR3 length is 14 residues. CDR1 and CDR2 from the germline V gene are SGHTA and FQGTGA. The CDR3 DNA sequence: TGCGCCAGCAGCCCCCGGGTTGTTGTCGACGAGCAGTACTTC. As protein: CASSPRVVVDEQYF. Based on the CDR3 plus reference TRBV7-3 and TRBJ2-7, the full variable domain is GAGVSQTPSNKVTEKGKYVELRCDPISGHTALYWYRQSLGQGPEFLIYFQGTGAADDSGLPNDRFFAVRPEGSVSTLKIQRTERGDSAVYLCASSPRVVVDEQYFGPGTRLTVT.

This clonotype was counted many times. The CDR3 reads CASHRAANTEAFF. The CDR3 nucleotides are TGTGCCAGCCACAGGGCTGCGAACACTGAAGCTTTCTTT. The V call is TRBV6-1, the J call TRBJ1-1, with a possible D match to TRBD1 (6 bases). The germline V gene encodes CDR1 MNHNS and CDR2 SASEGT. The CDR3 length is 13 residues. V lost 8 bases, J lost 1 base, and 11 bases lay in between.

This clonotype was picked up a small number of times. V and J are TRBV19 and TRBJ2-1; TRBD2 matches 13 bases. CDR1 LNHDA and CDR2 SQIVND come from the germline V gene (reference sequence). The CDR3 has 19 residues. After removal of 0 bases from V and 5 bases from J, the junction contained 10 bases not matched to a gene. CDR3 sequence reads: CASSIDGTSGNPSNNEQFF. CDR3 DNA: TGTGCCAGTAGTATAGACGGGACTAGCGGGAACCCTTCAAACAATGAGCAGTTCTTC.

Many counts were recorded for this clonotype. This chain joins TRBV10-3 and TRBJ2-7, with D tentatively TRBD1 (5 bases). The CDR3 sequence is 13 residues long. V lost 2 bases to trimming and J lost 4 bases, with 9 bases between them. CDR1 is ENHRY and CDR2 is SYGVKD in the germline V gene. The CDR3 nucleotides are TGTGCCATCAGTGAGGGGGCCCAATACGAGCAGTACTTC. Translation: CAISEGAQYEQYF.

This clonotype was detected many times. This chain links TRBV4-1 with TRBJ2-3; tentatively, D is TRBD1 or TRBD2 (5 bases each). Germline loops: CDR1 MGHRA, CDR2 YSYEKL. V shed 4 bases and J shed 0 bases, with 17 bases lying between them. This CDR3 is 17 amino acids long. Here the CDR3 reads CASSRYRDPGSTDTQYF. In DNA, the CDR3 is TGCGCCAGCAGCCGGTACCGGGACCCTGGGAGCACAGATACGCAGTATTTT.

The V and J genes are TRBV10-3 and TRBJ2-6; D remains ambiguous. The CDR3 extends over 13 amino acids. Germline CDR1 is ENHRY and CDR2 is SYGVKD. V dropped 10 bases and J dropped 2 bases, with 9 bases sitting between them. The CDR3 coding sequence is TGTGCCAACCGCGGCGCTGGGGCCAACGTCCTGACTTTC. Residues: CANRGAGANVLTF.

At least ten counts were recorded for this clonotype. The chain has TRBV30 and TRBJ2-5; the D gene is possibly TRBD2 (5 bases). Germline assignment: CDR1 GTSNPN and CDR2 SVGIG (reference sequence). The ends were cut back, 4 bases at V and 2 bases at J, with 5 bases in the middle. The CDR3 is 11 residues long. CDR3 bases: TGTGCCTGGACGGGGCAAGAGACCCAGTACTTC. Its translation: CAWTGQETQYF.

Concerning this clonotype: This sequence may be a read error, since a much larger clone differs from it by one base. This chain links TRBV10-2 with TRBJ1-1; 7 positions match TRBD1. This CDR3 comprises 15 residues. V gave up 7 bases and J gave up 4 bases; unmatched junction bases: 12. Germline CDR1 and CDR2: WSHSY and SAAADI. The CDR3 DNA reads TGCGCCAGCACCCCACTTGCAGGGGGAAGCACTGAAGCTTTCTTT. The encoded protein is CASTPLAGGSTEAFF.

On this clonotype itself: Just one base apart from a much larger clone, this may be a read error. The CDR3 protein is CASSLQGLDEQYF. CDR3 nucleotides: TGTGCCAGCAGTTTACAGGGGCTGGACGAGCAGTACTTC. The chain couples TRBV12-3 or TRBV12-4 to TRBJ2-7; D may be TRBD1 (6 bases). The germline V and J ends were trimmed by 2 bases and 5 bases, with 10 bases remaining between them. The CDR3 extends over 13 amino acids.

This clonotype was recorded at least ten times. V is TRBV6-1 and J is TRBJ2-7, with D tentatively TRBD1 or TRBD2 (5 bases each). The CDR3 is 14 amino acids. The germline CDR1 and CDR2 sequences are MNHNS and SASEGT. Trimming removed 5 bases from V and 2 bases from J, with 13 bases in between. DNA for the CDR3: TGTGCCAGCAGTAGCGGTTCGGGGCCCTACGAGCAGTACTTC. Translated, it gives CASSSGSGPYEQYF.

The table lists this clonotype with a few counts. The rearrangement uses TRBV11-3 and TRBJ1-4; possibly TRBD1 for D (6 bases). Germline-derived CDR1 and CDR2 are SGHNT and YENEEA. V shed 1 base and J shed 0 bases, with 15 bases lying between them. This CDR3 is built from 18 residues. The CDR3 region has the DNA TGTGCCAGCAGCTTAGCAATACCACGGACAGCAACTAATGAAAAACTGTTTTTT. It translates to CASSLAIPRTATNEKLFF.

In nucleotides, the CDR3 is TGTGCCAGCAGCCAAGGACTAGCGGGGAGCCAAGAGACCCAGTACTTC. This translates into CASSQGLAGSQETQYF. The chain joins TRBV3-1 to TRBJ2-5, with 11 bases matching TRBD2. The V gene end was trimmed by 1 base and the J gene end by 1 base; junction bases not matched to a gene: 2. CDR3 length: 16 amino acids. The germline V gene encodes CDR1 LGHDT and CDR2 YNNKEL (reference sequence).

This clonotype was picked up one time. The rearrangement joins TRBV9 to TRBJ2-2; D is perhaps TRBD2 (5 bases). V lost 5 bases and J lost 4, with 15 bases in between. CDR3 length equals 15 residues. Germline V gives CDR1 SGDLS, CDR2 YYNGEE. CDR3 residues: CASSEKGGSTGELFF. CDR3 sequence (DNA): TGTGCCAGCAGTGAAAAGGGTGGGAGCACCGGGGAGCTGTTTTTT.

This clonotype was counted ten times or more. The rearrangement joins TRBV5-1 to TRBJ2-1; tentatively, D is TRBD1 or TRBD2 (5 bases each). Per germline, CDR1 SGHRS and CDR2 YFSETQ. CDR3 size: 15 residues. V was clipped by 0 bases and J by 6 bases, with 13 bases between them. CDR3 sequence: CASSLGGGGLNEQFF. The CDR3 region has the DNA TGCGCCAGCAGCTTGGGGGGTGGGGGTCTCAATGAGCAGTTCTTC.

The chain combines TRBV9 with TRBJ2-5; the D is unclear. Germline V gene lookup returns CDR1 SGDLS and CDR2 YYNGEE. CDR3 length: 15 residues. Trimming cost V 0 bases and J 2 bases, with 11 bases left between them. CDR3 protein: CASSVGTALQETQYF. The CDR3 coding sequence is TGTGCCAGCAGCGTAGGAACAGCCTTACAAGAGACCCAGTACTTC.

Comment on this clonotype: This could be a read error, since a much larger clone is one nucleotide away. This rearrangement joins TRBV7-9 to TRBJ1-4, with a possible D match to TRBD1 (6 bases). CDR1 and CDR2 (germline): SEHNR, FQNEAQ (reference sequence). The CDR3 spans 16 residues. The CDR3 reads CASSLAGQPGDERLFF. The CDR3 DNA follows: TGTGCCAGCAGCTTAGCAGGACAGCCCGGAGATGAAAGACTGTTTTTT.

This clonotype was detected ten times or more. This chain uses TRBV13 with TRBJ2-7; 8 bases map to TRBD1. The trim removed 5 bases at V and 6 bases at J, leaving 6 bases unmatched. Germline CDR1 reads PRHDT; CDR2 reads FYEKMQ (reference sequence). CDR3 size: 13 residues. The chain's CDR3 is CASSTRTGREQYF. The DNA for the CDR3 is TGTGCCAGCAGCACCAGGACAGGGCGCGAGCAGTACTTC. The entire variable domain, with the rest obtained from reference TRBV13 and TRBJ2-7, is as follows: AAGVIQSPRHLIKEKRETATLKCYPIPRHDTVYWYQQGPGQDPQFLISFYEKMQSDKGSIPDRFSAQQFSDYHSELNMSSLELGDSALYFCASSTRTGREQYFGPGTRLTVT.

This clonotype appeared a single time. CDR3 bases: TGTGCCAGCAGCTTGGAAACAGGGGGGGTCGGTCAGCCCCAGCATTTT. This translates into CASSLETGGVGQPQHF. V gene TRBV7-9 combines with J gene TRBJ1-5; the match to TRBD1 covers 8 bases. This CDR3 has 16 amino acids. Germline loops: CDR1 SEHNR, CDR2 FQNEAQ (reference sequence). V was pared by 3 bases and J by 6 bases, with 10 bases of the junction left unmatched.